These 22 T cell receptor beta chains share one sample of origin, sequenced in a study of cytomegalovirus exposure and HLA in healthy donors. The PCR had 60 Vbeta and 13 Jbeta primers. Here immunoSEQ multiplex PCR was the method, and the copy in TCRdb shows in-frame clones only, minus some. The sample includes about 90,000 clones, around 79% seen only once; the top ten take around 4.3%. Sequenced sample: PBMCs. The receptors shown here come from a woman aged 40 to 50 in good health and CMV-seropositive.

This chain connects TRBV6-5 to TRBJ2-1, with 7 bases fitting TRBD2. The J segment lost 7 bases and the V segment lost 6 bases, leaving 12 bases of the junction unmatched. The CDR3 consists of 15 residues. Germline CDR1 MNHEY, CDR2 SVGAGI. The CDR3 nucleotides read TGTGCCAGCAGCCCCGCCCGGGCGGGAGTTAATGAGCAGTTCTTC. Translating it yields CASSPARAGVNEQFF.

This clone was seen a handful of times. CDR3 region: CASGQGAEQPQHF. For the CDR3, the DNA is TGTGCCAGCGGACAGGGGGCGGAACAGCCCCAGCATTTT. This rearrangement joins TRBV7-2 to TRBJ1-5, with TRBD1 matching over 11 bases. Germline CDR1 and CDR2: SGHTA and FQGNSA. This CDR3 has 13 residues. Germline trimming cut 8 bases from V and 7 bases from J; bases unmatched to any gene: 4.

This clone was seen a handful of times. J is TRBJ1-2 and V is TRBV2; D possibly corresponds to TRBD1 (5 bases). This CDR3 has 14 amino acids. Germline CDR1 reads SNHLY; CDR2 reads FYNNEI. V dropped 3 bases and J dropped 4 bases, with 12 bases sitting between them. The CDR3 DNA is TGTGCCAGCAGTGACGCAGGGTTCAGCTATGGCTACACCTTC. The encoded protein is CASSDAGFSYGYTF.

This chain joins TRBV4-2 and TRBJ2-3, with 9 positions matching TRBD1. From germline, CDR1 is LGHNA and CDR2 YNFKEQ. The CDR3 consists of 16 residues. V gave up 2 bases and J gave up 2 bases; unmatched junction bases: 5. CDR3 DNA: TGTGCCAGCAGCCAATTCGGGACAGGGTCCACAGATACGCAGTATTTT. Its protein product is CASSQFGTGSTDTQYF.

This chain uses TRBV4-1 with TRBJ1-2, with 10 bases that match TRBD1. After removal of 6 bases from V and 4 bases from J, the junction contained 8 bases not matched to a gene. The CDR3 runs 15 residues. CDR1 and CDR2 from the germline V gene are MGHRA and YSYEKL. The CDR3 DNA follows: TGCGCCAGCAGGGCCCCGGGACAGGGGAGCTATGGCTACACCTTC. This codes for CASRAPGQGSYGYTF.

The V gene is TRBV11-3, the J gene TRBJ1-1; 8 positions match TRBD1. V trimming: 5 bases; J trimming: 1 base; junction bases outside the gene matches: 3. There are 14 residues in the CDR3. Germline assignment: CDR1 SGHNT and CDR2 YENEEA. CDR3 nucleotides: TGTGCCAGCAGCCCAGGGGGCAGGAACACTGAAGCTTTCTTT. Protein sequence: CASSPGGRNTEAFF.

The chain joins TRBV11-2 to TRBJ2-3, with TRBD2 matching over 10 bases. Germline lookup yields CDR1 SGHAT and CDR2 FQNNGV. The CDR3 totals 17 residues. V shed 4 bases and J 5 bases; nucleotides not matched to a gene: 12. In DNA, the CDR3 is TGTGCCAGCAGCTCATATCCTAGCGGGAGATCAGGAGATACGCAGTATTTT. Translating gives CASSSYPSGRSGDTQYF.

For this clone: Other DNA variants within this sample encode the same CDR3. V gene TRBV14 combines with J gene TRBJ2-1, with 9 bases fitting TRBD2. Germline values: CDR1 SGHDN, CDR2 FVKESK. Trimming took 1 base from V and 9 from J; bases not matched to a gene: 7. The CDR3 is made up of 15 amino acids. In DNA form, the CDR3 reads TGTGCCAGCAGCCAAGCGGCGGGAGGGCCCTCTGAGCAGTTCTTC. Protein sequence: CASSQAAGGPSEQFF.

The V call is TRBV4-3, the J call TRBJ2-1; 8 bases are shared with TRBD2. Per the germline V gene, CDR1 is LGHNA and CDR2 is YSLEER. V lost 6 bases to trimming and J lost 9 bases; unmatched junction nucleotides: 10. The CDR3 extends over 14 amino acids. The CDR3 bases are TGCGCCAGCAGGCGAGGGACTAGTTGGGGTGAGCAGTTCTTC. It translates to CASRRGTSWGEQFF.

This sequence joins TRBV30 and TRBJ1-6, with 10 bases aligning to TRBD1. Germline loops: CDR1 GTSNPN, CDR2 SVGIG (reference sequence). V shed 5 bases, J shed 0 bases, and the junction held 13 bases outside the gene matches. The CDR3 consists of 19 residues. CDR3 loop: CAWGPGQGPTFSYNSPLHF. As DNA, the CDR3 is TGTGCCTGGGGCCCGGGACAGGGGCCAACCTTCTCCTATAATTCACCCCTCCACTTT.

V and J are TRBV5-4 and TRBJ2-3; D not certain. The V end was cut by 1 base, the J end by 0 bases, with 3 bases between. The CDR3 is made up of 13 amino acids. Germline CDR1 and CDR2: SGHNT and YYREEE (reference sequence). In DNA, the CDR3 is TGTGCCAGCAGCTTGCGTAGCACAGATACGCAGTATTTT. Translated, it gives CASSLRSTDTQYF. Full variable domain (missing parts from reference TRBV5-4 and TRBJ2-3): ETGVTQSPTHLIKTRGQQVTLRCSSQSGHNTVSWYQQALGQGPQFIFQYYREEENGRGNFPPRFSGLQFPNYSSELNVNALELDDSALYLCASSLRSTDTQYFGPGTRLTVL.

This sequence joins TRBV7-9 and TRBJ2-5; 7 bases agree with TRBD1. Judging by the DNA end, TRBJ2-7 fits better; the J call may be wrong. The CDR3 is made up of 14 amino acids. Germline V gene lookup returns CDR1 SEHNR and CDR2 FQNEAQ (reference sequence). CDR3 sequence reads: CASSRDSNFYEQYF. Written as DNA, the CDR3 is TGTGCCAGCAGCCGGGACAGTAATTTTTACGAGCAGTACTTC.

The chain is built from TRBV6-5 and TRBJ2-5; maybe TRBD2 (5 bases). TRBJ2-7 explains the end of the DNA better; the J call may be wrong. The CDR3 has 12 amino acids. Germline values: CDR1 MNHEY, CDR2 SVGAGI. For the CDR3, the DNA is TGTGCCAGCCGGGCGGGCTCCTACGAGCAGTACTTC. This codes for CASRAGSYEQYF.

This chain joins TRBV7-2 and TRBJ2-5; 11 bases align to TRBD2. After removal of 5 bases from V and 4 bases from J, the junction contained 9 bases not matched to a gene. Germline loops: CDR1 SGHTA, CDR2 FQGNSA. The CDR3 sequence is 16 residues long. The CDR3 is CASSPKLAGVRETQYF. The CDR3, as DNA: TGTGCCAGCAGCCCTAAACTAGCGGGAGTCCGAGAGACCCAGTACTTC.

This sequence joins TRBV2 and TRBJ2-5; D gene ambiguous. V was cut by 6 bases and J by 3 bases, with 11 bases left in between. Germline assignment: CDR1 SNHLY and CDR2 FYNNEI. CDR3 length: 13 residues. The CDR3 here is CASRVTTKETQYF. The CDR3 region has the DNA TGTGCCAGCAGGGTTACTACCAAAGAGACCCAGTACTTC.

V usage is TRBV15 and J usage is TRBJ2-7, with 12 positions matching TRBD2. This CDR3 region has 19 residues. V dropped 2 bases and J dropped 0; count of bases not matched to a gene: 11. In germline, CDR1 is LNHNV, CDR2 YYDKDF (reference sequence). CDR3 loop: CATSRWSLAGGRSSYEQYF. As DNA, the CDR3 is TGTGCCACCAGCAGATGGTCACTAGCGGGGGGCCGAAGCTCCTACGAGCAGTACTTC.

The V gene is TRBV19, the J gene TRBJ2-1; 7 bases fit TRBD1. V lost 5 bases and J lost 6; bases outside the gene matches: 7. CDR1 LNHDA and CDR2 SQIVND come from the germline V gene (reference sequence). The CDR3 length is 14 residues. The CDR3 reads CASSVPGQLNEQFF. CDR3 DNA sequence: TGTGCCAGTAGTGTCCCGGGACAGCTCAATGAGCAGTTCTTC.

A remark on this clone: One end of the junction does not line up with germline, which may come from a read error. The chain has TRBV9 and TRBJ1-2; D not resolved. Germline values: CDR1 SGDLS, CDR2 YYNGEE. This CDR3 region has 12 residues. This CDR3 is CASSPPFEVPLF. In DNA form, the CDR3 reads TGTGCCAGCAGCCCCCCCTTCGAGGTTCCACTGTTC. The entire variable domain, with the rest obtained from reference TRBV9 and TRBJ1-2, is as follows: DSGVTQTPKHLITATGQRVTLRCSPRSGDLSVYWYQQSLDQGLQFLIQYYNGEERAKGNILERFSAQQFPDLHSELNLSSLELGDSALYFCASSPPFEVPLFGSGTRLTVV.

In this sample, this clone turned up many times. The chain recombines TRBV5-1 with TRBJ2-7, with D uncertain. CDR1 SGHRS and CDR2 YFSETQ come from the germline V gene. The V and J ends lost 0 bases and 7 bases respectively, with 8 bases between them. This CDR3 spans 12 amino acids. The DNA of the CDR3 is TGCGCCAGCAGCTTGGCCTTGGAGGAGCAGTACTTC. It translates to CASSLALEEQYF.

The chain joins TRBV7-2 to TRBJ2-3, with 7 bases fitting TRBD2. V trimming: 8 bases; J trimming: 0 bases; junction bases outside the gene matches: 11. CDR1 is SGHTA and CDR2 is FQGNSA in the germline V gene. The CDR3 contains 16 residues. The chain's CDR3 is CASRIQGGASTDTQYF. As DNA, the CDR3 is TGTGCCAGCCGCATCCAGGGAGGGGCAAGCACAGATACGCAGTATTTT.

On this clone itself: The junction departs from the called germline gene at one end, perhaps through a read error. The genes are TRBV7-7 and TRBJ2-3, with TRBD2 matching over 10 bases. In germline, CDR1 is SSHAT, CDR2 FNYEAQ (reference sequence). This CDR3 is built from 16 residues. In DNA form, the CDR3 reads TGTGCTAGCAGCTTAGGCCTAGCGGGAGGCACAGATACGCAGTATTTT. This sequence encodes CASSLGLAGGTDTQYF.

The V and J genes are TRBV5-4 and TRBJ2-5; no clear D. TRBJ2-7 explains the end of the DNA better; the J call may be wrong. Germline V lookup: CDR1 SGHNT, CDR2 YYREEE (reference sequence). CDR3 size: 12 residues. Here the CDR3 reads CASSLGTYEQYF. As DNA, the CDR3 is TGTGCCAGCAGCTTGGGAACCTACGAGCAGTACTTC.